This TCR beta chain was retrieved from a study of blood T cell repertoires in COVID-19. For the study at large: The United States, Italy and Spain supplied acute and convalescent COVID-19 samples.

Per the original methods: Estimated nucleated cell counts came from reference gene primer amplification. Here immunoSEQ multiplex PCR was the method, and the copy in TCRdb shows in-frame clones only, minus some. The DNA was the basis for D and trimming; V, J and clone size are from that table. The sample shows roughly 55,000 clones, around three quarters of them seen only once. Germline V gene lookup returns CDR1 ENHRY and CDR2 SYGVKD. The CDR3 is 11 amino acids. With 11 bases removed from V and 6 bases from J, the gap between germline ends came to 13 bases. The clonotype originates from a man aged 55 to 70 with acute or convalescent COVID-19. Sequencing used peripheral blood. J is TRBJ1-2 and V is TRBV10-3, with D possibly being TRBD1 (5 bases). CDR3 sequence reads: CAGRARDGYTF. The CDR3 DNA is TGTGCCGGCAGGGCCCGAGATGGCTACACCTTC.